This T cell receptor beta chain was recovered during a study of T cells after yellow fever vaccination. Remarks on this clonotype: Its target is not known.

General study points: Abundant clonotypes from the bulk population could have been carried over as contaminants into FACS-sorted repertoires.

TCRdb reanalysed the 5' RACE reads using MiXCR and keeps one entry per CDR3 protein. The top ten hold over 13% of the sample, which has hundreds of thousands of distinct CDR3 sequences, 13% seen once. This receptor was obtained from a man younger than 40 who received the YFV17D yellow fever vaccine. This material consisted of PBMCs, taken on the day of the yellow fever booster vaccination.

The CDR3: CASSLGGLVGTQYF. CDR3 in DNA: TGTGCCAGCAGCTTAGGCGGGCTAGTCGGTACGCAGTATTTT. The chain couples TRBV7-2 to TRBJ2-3, with D maybe TRBD2 (5 bases). Trimming left V 1 base short and J 8 bases short, with 13 bases between. Germline V CDR1 and CDR2: SGHTA, FQGNSA. The CDR3 is 14 amino acids.